These 8 T cell receptor beta chains share one sample of origin, sequenced in a study of PD-L1 blockade in urothelial cancer. Using immunoSEQ multiplex PCR, the repertoire was profiled, and TCRdb retains in-frame clones only, with some absent. In the table there are 130,000 or so clones, approximately 84% of which are singletons. As to time point: pretreatment peripheral blood. Sequencing used PBMCs, obtained around atezolizumab (anti-PD-L1) treatment. These receptors all come from a man in his fifties or sixties with urothelial cancer.

The chain employs TRBV19 and TRBJ2-1, with D unclear. The CDR3 has 12 residues. CDR1 is LNHDA, CDR2 SQIVND, per germline (reference sequence). Trimming left V 7 bases short and J 3 bases short, with 7 bases between. CDR3 DNA: TGTGCCAGTACCTCTTACTACAATGAGCAGTTCTTC. Residues: CASTSYYNEQFF.

The chain carries TRBV5-1 and TRBJ2-2; possibly TRBD1 for D (6 bases). The germline V and J ends were trimmed by 1 base and 6 bases, with 10 bases remaining between them. There are 14 residues in the CDR3. CDR1 SGHRS and CDR2 YFSETQ come from the germline V gene. CDR3 in amino acids: CASSLTGTAGELFF. CDR3 nucleotide sequence: TGCGCCAGCAGCTTGACAGGGACGGCCGGGGAGCTGTTTTTT.

The chain carries TRBV5-1 and TRBJ2-1; maybe TRBD1 (5 bases). Germline V CDR1 and CDR2: SGHRS, YFSETQ. V was trimmed by 0 bases and J by 8 bases, leaving 12 bases between them. The CDR3 spans 14 residues. The CDR3 bases are TGCGCCAGCAGCTTGGGCCAGGGTGGCGATGAGCAGTTCTTC. This gives the protein CASSLGQGGDEQFF.

The chain combines TRBV6-6 with TRBJ2-7, with a tentative D call TRBD2 (6 bases). This CDR3 has 15 residues. CDR1 MNHNY and CDR2 SVGAGI come from the germline V gene (reference sequence). V was trimmed by 0 bases and J by 12 bases, leaving 21 bases between them. The CDR3 nucleotides are TGTGCCAGCAGTTACTCTTCCGACGGAGTACGGGGGATGTACTTC. It is translated as CASSYSSDGVRGMYF.

The J gene is TRBJ2-5, the V gene TRBV28; 8 bases agree with TRBD1. Germline V CDR1 and CDR2: MDHEN, SYDVKM. This CDR3 comprises 13 residues. V lost 6 bases and J lost 3; bases outside the gene matches: 3. The DNA for the CDR3 is TGTGCCAGCAGCTCGGGACAGGAAGAGACCCAGTACTTC. It is translated as CASSSGQEETQYF.

This clone appeared a single time. J is TRBJ2-2 and V is TRBV5-1; D is perhaps TRBD1 (6 bases). This CDR3 has 15 residues. V was shortened by 0 bases and J by 5 bases, with 11 bases between the two germline ends. Per the germline V gene, CDR1 is SGHRS and CDR2 is YFSETQ. The CDR3 protein is CASSLEAQGTGELFF. The CDR3 region has the DNA TGCGCCAGCAGCTTGGAAGCACAGGGAACCGGGGAGCTGTTTTTT.

This chain uses TRBV11-3 with TRBJ2-1; TRBD2 matches at 13 bases. This CDR3 is 15 amino acids long. Germline V CDR1 and CDR2: SGHNT, YENEEA. After removal of 5 bases from V and 6 bases from J, the junction contained 4 bases not matched to a gene. CDR3 residues: CASSPGLAGVNEQFF. DNA for the CDR3: TGTGCCAGCAGCCCCGGACTAGCGGGAGTCAATGAGCAGTTCTTC.

The chain uses TRBV5-4 and TRBJ1-3; TRBD1 aligns across 9 bases. Trimming cost V 5 bases and J 2 bases; bases outside gene matches: 2. The CDR3 is made up of 14 amino acids. The germline V gene encodes CDR1 SGHNT and CDR2 YYREEE (reference sequence). The CDR3 sequence: CASSGTGTGNTIYF. The CDR3 DNA follows: TGTGCCAGCAGTGGGACAGGGACTGGAAACACCATATATTTT.